The clone carrying this T cell receptor beta chain turned up a few times. The data were produced by immunoSEQ multiplex PCR, yet TCRdb's version contains in-frame clones alone and is incomplete. This table has roughly 400,000 clones, more than 80% appearing once. The source of the sample is a study of blood T cell repertoires in COVID-19. As for the study in general: Samples representing acute and convalescent COVID-19 were sourced from the United States, Italy and Spain.

Cohort 3 recovery required two negative PCRs, clearance, or symptom resolution. The CDR3 is made up of 14 amino acids. J lost 4 bases, V lost 6 bases, and 5 bases had no gene match. Per germline, CDR1 WNHNN and CDR2 SYGVQD (reference sequence). The gene calls are TRBV10-1 and TRBJ2-2; the match to TRBD1 covers 7 bases. The sequenced material came from PBMCs or T cells enriched from blood (not recorded which). The receptor comes from a young man who had recovered from COVID-19. CDR3 sequence: CASSLGTATGELFF. The CDR3 nucleotides are TGCGCCAGCAGCCTCGGGACAGCCACCGGGGAGCTGTTTTTT.